This TCR beta chain was recorded in a study of persistence of HIV-infected CD4 T cells. Study conclusions and caveats: Antigen-responding cells were enriched for degenerate expanded CDR3beta sequences.

The libraries were made with immunoSEQ version 4 in survey mode. Sequencing was performed with immunoSEQ multiplex PCR; in TCRdb, only in-frame clones are kept and a portion is missing. Altogether 37,000 or so clones are present, about nine tenths being singletons, with the ten largest covering roughly 1.3%. The germline gives CDR1 SGHDT, CDR2 YYEEEE. Germline trimming cut 4 bases from V and 3 bases from J; bases unmatched to any gene: 2. CDR3 length: 14 amino acids. A note on this clone: The antigen remains undetermined.

Cells were stimulated nonspecifically with anti-CD3/anti-CD28 magnetic beads. Sorting selected CD4+ T cells upregulating both CD40 ligand and CD69. PBMCs were depleted of CD8+ T cells before stimulation. The specimen comprised CD4+ T cells sorted from PBMCs after roughly 18-hour stimulation, sampled from a patient who received antiretroviral therapy. The sequence was collected from an adult man with HIV who was CMV-seropositive. V is TRBV5-6 and J is TRBJ1-5; 9 nucleotides agree with TRBD1. CDR3 protein: CASSRDRVNQPQHF. Written as DNA, the CDR3 is TGTGCCAGCAGCCGGGACAGGGTCAATCAGCCCCAGCATTTT.